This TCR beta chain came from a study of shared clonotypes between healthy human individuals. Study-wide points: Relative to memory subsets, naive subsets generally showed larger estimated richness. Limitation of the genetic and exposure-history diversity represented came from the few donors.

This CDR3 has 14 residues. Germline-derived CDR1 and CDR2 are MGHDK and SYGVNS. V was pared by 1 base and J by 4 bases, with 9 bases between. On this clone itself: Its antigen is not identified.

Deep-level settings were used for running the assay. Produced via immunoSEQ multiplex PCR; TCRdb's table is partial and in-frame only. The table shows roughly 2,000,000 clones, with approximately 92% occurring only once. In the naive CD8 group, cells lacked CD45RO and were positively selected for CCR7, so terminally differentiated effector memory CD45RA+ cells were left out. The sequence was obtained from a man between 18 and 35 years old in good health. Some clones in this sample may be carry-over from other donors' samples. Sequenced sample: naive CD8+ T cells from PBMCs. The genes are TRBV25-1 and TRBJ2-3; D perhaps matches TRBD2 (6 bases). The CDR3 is CASSEFTSPDTQYF. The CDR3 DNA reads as TGTGCCAGCAGTGAATTTACTAGCCCAGATACGCAGTATTTT.